The T cell receptor beta chain under discussion was sequenced for a study of control samples from healthy donors and cancer patients. This CDR3 has 16 residues. Trimming removed 5 bases at V and 4 bases at J, with 18 bases between. The germline V gene has CDR1 MNHNY and CDR2 SVGAGI (reference sequence). Assay: immunoSEQ multiplex PCR; the TCRdb copy retains only in-frame clones and omits some. The top ten clones hold around 10% of a sample with roughly 81,000 clones, around 80% of them seen once. This receptor was obtained from a man aged 60 to 75 with head and neck cancer. The material sequenced was PBMCs. The rearrangement uses TRBV6-6 and TRBJ2-1; the D is unclear. The CDR3 nucleotides are TGTGCCAGCAGTACCGGAAGTTGGCCCTATTACAATGAGCAGTTCTTC. It specifies CASSTGSWPYYNEQFF.